These 9 T cell receptor beta chains share one sample of origin, sequenced in a study of blood T cell repertoires in COVID-19 (dated by TCRdb to the early 2020s). Receptor libraries were prepared by the immunoSEQ multiplex PCR assay. TCRdb stores this immuneACCESS table with in-frame sequences only. Part of the clones is absent; in the studies checked, under half of the shortfall reflects unresolved V genes, and no reason is known for the rest. The sample profile shows 150,000 or so clones; over 80% of them were found once. The ten largest account for around 13% of the sample. The sequenced sample consisted of PBMCs or T cells enriched from blood (not recorded which). All receptors come from a woman aged 60 to 75 who had recovered from COVID-19.

The chain recombines TRBV3-1 (or the pseudogene TRBV3-2) with TRBJ1-1, with unresolved D. Germline lookup yields CDR1 LGHDT and CDR2 YNNKEL (reference sequence). V was pared by 4 bases and J by 1 base, with 10 bases between. The CDR3 runs 14 residues. Written as DNA, the CDR3 is TGTGCCAGCAGCCCCCCAGAGGCGAACACTGAAGCTTTCTTT. Translated: CASSPPEANTEAFF.

The chain links TRBV11-1 to TRBJ2-5, with TRBD1 matching over 12 bases. In germline, CDR1 is SGHAT, CDR2 FQDESV (reference sequence). CDR3 length: 16 amino acids. V lost 3 bases and J lost 3; bases outside the gene matches: 5. This CDR3 reads CASSFSGTGGEETQYF. CDR3 coding DNA: TGTGCCAGCAGCTTCTCCGGGACAGGGGGCGAAGAGACCCAGTACTTC.

This clone was seen only once. The chain couples TRBV11-2 to TRBJ2-5; D gene unclear. Germline CDR1 is SGHAT and CDR2 is FQNNGV. This CDR3 contains 15 residues. Trimming stripped 3 bases from V and 1 base from J, with 12 bases between. CDR3 in DNA: TGTGCCAGCAGCTTTCGAGGCAGCCTCCAAGAGACCCAGTACTTC. Translation: CASSFRGSLQETQYF.

V gene TRBV7-6 combines with J gene TRBJ2-3, with 11 bases that match TRBD2. V was pared by 5 bases and J by 2 bases, with 6 bases of the junction left unmatched. CDR1 and CDR2 from the germline V gene are SGHVS and FNYEAQ. This CDR3 is built from 16 residues. In nucleotides, the CDR3 is TGTGCCAGCAGCGAACTAGCGGGGGTCCTCACAGATACGCAGTATTTT. Its translation: CASSELAGVLTDTQYF.

V is TRBV14 and J is TRBJ2-7, with 12 bases that match TRBD2. The CDR3 spans 16 residues. The ends lost 4 bases at V and 3 bases at J; junction bases unmatched: 7. Germline loops: CDR1 SGHDN, CDR2 FVKESK. The CDR3 DNA reads as TGTGCCAGCAGCCCAAAACTAGCGGGGGGTAACTACGAGCAGTACTTC. It yields the protein CASSPKLAGGNYEQYF.

The V and J genes are TRBV4-1 and TRBJ2-7; TRBD1 matches 7 bases. The CDR3 is made up of 14 amino acids. V gave up 8 bases and J gave up 2 bases; unmatched junction bases: 9. The germline gives CDR1 MGHRA, CDR2 YSYEKL. In DNA form, the CDR3 reads TGCGCCAGCGGCAACACAGGGGTGCCCTACGAGCAGTACTTC. As protein: CASGNTGVPYEQYF.

The chain couples TRBV9 to TRBJ2-6; TRBD1 matches 7 bases. After removal of 1 base from V and 0 bases from J, the junction contained 7 bases not matched to a gene. The germline V gene encodes CDR1 SGDLS and CDR2 YYNGEE. This CDR3 spans 18 amino acids. CDR3 loop: CASSVRGTVNSGANVLTF. CDR3 DNA sequence: TGTGCCAGCAGCGTACGTGGGACAGTAAACTCTGGGGCCAACGTCCTGACTTTC.

V is TRBV20-1 and J is TRBJ2-5; D not certain. Looked up from germline, CDR1 is DFQATT and CDR2 is SNEGSKA (reference sequence). This CDR3 is 11 amino acids long. V was cut by 2 bases and J by 5 bases, with 6 bases left in between. This chain's CDR3 is CSARSTETQYF. The CDR3 DNA sequence: TGCAGTGCTAGATCTACGGAGACCCAGTACTTC.

This clone was found a few times. The chain employs TRBV18 and TRBJ1-2; D is unclear. The CDR3 covers 16 residues. Germline CDR1 and CDR2: KGHSH and LQKENI. V was clipped by 3 bases and J by 3 bases, with 17 bases between them. The CDR3 loop reads CASSPDLQESDYGYTF. The CDR3 nucleotides are TGTGCCAGCTCACCCGACTTGCAAGAAAGCGACTATGGCTACACCTTC.